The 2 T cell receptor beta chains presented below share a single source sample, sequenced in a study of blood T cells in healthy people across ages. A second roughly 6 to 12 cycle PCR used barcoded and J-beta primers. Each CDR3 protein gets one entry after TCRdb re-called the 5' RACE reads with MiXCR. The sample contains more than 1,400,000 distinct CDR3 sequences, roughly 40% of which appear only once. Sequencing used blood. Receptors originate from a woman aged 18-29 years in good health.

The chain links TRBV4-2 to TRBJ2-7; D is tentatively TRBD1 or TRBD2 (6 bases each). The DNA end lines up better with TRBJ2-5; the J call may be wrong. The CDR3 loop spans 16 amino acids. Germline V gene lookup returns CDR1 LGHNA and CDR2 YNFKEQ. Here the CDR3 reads CASRELSGLSQGTQYF. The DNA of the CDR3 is TGTGCCAGCAGGGAGCTAAGCGGGCTATCACAGGGGACCCAGTACTTC.

The CDR3 coding sequence is TGTGCCCTTGGCGGGGGAGACTACAATGAGCAGTTCTTC. This codes for CALGGGDYNEQFF. This rearrangement joins TRBV10-3 to TRBJ2-1; 7 bases are shared with TRBD2. Trimming cost V 11 bases and J 3 bases; bases outside gene matches: 7. The germline gives CDR1 ENHRY, CDR2 SYGVKD. This CDR3 region has 13 residues.